A single T cell receptor (beta chain) is shown here with its context. The authors' processing: Reference gene primer amplification yielded estimated nucleated cell counts. TCRdb's table, derived via immunoSEQ multiplex PCR, lists solely in-frame clones and lacks some. For V, J and clone size, that table is used; D and trimming come from the DNA. Of about 250,000 clones listed, 65% to 90% are singletons. This specimen comes from a study of blood T cell repertoires in COVID-19. About the research overall: T cells, B-cell-depleted T cells, or PBMCs provided the cDNA or gDNA that served as material.

Participants, 18 to 89 years old, spanned around 25 US areas. Participants had their cohort set by participant-reported clinical history. Germline V gene lookup returns CDR1 DFQATT and CDR2 SNEGSKA (reference sequence). V lost 6 bases and J lost 8, with 10 bases in between. The CDR3 loop spans 11 amino acids. This sequence was found in a woman between 45 and 60 years old with acute COVID-19. The sequenced sample consisted of PBMCs or T cells enriched from blood (not recorded which). This chain uses TRBV20-1 with TRBJ1-4; the D is unclear. The chain's CDR3 is CSAMELEKLFF. Here the CDR3 DNA reads TGCAGTGCCATGGAGTTAGAAAAACTGTTTTTT.